Here is one T cell receptor (beta chain) with its context. The source of the sample is a study of type 1 regulatory T cells. Study-level information: An in vitro protocol generated T-allo10, a Tr1-enriched, alloantigen-specific CD4 T cell product.

TCRdb independently ran MiXCR on the reads; one entry per CDR3 protein. The data show some 90,000 distinct CDR3 sequences, about 28% seen once. What was sequenced was CD4+ T cells, either the whole sample or a sorted fraction (not recorded which). The receptor was isolated from a human donor in good health.

CDR3 nucleotide sequence: TGTGCCAGTAGTATAGTCTCGGCGGGAGGTGGGAATGAGCAGTTCTTC. Protein product: CASSIVSAGGGNEQFF. The chain couples TRBV19 to TRBJ2-1; 8 bases are shared with TRBD2. V lost 1 base, J lost 7 bases, and 9 bases stayed unmatched. Germline V gives CDR1 LNHDA, CDR2 SQIVND (reference sequence). The CDR3 loop spans 16 amino acids.